This TCR beta chain appears in the sequencing data of a study of CD8 T cells in ankylosing spondylitis. Notes on the study in general: Roughly eight highly homologous variants made up a TCR beta motif, and this motif appeared characteristic of ankylosing spondylitis blood.

About this clonotype itself: Its cognate antigen is unknown.

TCRdb processed the 5' RACE reads anew with MiXCR; each CDR3 protein has one entry. The table includes around 770,000 distinct CDR3 sequences, 15% to 20% detected once. The germline gives CDR1 DFQATT, CDR2 SNEGSKA (reference sequence). This CDR3 spans 15 amino acids. V gave up 0 bases and J gave up 0 bases, with 10 bases separating them. Sequenced: blood, either unsorted or a sorted T cell fraction (not recorded which). The chain has TRBV20-1 and TRBJ2-3; perhaps TRBD2 as D (6 bases). The sequence derives from a male donor with ankylosing spondylitis. The CDR3 DNA is TGCAGTGCTAGAGACCTGGGGGGTAGCACAGATACGCAGTATTTT. Amino acid sequence: CSARDLGGSTDTQYF.